This T cell receptor beta chain was observed in a study of Ad26.COV2.S vaccination and SARS-CoV-2 variants. The protocol was immunoSEQ multiplex PCR, while the TCRdb copy is restricted to in-frame clones and leaves out a portion. The table has approximately 400,000 clones, about four fifths seen once. This clone showed up just once. Other DNA sequences from this sample encode an identical CDR3 as well. Trimming cost V 6 bases and J 1 base, with 4 bases left between them. This CDR3 is 12 amino acids long. The V gene's germline CDR1 is SQVTM and CDR2 ANQGSEA. As for treatment: roughly 18 received Ad26.COV2.S at low or high dose, single or two shots; several received placebo; per-sample allocation not given. Vaccine and placebo recipients were sampled on day 63 after the first injection. An adult of 18-55 years in Boston served as donor.

The sample was peripheral blood, taken in a trial of Ad26.COV2.S vaccine versus placebo. The chain joins TRBV29-1 to TRBJ2-6; no definite D call. The sequence was collected from a person between 18 and 65 years old who received the Ad26.COV2.S COVID-19 vaccine or a placebo. CDR3 sequence: CSVDSGANVLTF. The CDR3 DNA sequence: TGCAGCGTAGATTCTGGGGCCAACGTCCTGACTTTC.